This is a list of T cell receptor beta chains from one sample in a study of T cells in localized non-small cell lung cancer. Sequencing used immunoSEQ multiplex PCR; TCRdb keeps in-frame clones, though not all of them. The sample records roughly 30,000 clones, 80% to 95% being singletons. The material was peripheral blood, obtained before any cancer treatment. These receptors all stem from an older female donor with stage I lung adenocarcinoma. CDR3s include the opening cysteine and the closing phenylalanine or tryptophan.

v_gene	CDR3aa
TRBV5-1	CASSLGAGPHNEQFF
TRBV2	CASRLPGEQYF
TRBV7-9	CASSLDSYNEQFF
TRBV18	CASSPPAGVTQYF
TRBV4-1	CASSQSRYHTIYF
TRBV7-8	CASSLGRRVLAEAFF
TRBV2	CASSVPPGEQYF
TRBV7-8	CASSLDRVGNEKLFF
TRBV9	CASSLRDVGYGYTF
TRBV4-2	CASSQEASGSGNEQYF
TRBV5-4	CASSLGLAGGQKETQYF
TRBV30	CAWRRAGANEKLFF
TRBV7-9	CASSLGSGRVHEKLFF
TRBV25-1	CASRGQLNQPQHF
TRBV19	CASSPSQGMVDGYTF
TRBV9	CASSARDSVGETQYF
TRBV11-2	CASSPGIFYGYTF
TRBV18	CASSPLNIGDNEKLFF
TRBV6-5	CASSPYPGQGEKLFF
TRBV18	CASSLRESDTQYF
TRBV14	CASSQALAVYEQFF
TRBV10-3	CAISESIGFPGLAGIHPWETQYF
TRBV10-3	CAISEPGEPTGELFF
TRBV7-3	CASSLMRGAPHEQFF
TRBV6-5	CASSRSDATDTQYF
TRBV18	CASSPGQGRETQYF
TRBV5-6	CASSRRDTLYEQYF
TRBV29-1	CSVQTLLTYNEQFF
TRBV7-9	CASSLGWREGLVEQFF
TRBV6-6	CASSYSRTGGYEQYF
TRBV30	CAWSVTDLQPQHF
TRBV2	CASSVDRGGTEAFF
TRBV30	CAWRGQGSPLHF
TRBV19	CASRTPGQGGDTQYF
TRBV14	CASSPTGVGETQYF
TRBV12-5	CASGPGRGTGELFF
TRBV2	CASEGWATGDIQYF
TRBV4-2	CASSPEGNYGYTF
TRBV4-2	CASEGGSGNAGELFF
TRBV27	CASSFGENTEAFF
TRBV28	CASSLQRYGYTF
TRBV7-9	CASSHTYEQYF
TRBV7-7	CASSLATGDTQYF
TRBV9	CASSSLAGSYNEQFF
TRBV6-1	CASSGRQVQAHEQYF
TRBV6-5	CASSEAPGTGGHTF
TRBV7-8	CASSRTGGSPGNTIYF